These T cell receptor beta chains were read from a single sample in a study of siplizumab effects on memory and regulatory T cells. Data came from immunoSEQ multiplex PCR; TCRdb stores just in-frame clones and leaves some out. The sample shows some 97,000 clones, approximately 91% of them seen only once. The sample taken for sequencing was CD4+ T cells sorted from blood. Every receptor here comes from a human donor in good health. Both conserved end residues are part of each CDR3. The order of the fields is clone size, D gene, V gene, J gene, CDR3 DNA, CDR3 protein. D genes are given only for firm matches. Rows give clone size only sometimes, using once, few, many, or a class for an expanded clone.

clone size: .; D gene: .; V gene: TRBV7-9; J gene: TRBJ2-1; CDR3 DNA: TGTGCCCAGCAACGGGGGTCGGACTCCTACAATGAGCAGTTCTTC; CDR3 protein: CAQQRGSDSYNEQFF
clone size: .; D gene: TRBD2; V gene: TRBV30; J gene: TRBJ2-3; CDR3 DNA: TGTGCCTGGAGTGTAATGCAACTAGCGGGGGGGCCCTTTAGCACAGATACGCAGTATTTT; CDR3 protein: CAWSVMQLAGGPFSTDTQYF
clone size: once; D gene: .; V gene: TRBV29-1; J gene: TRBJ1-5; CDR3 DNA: TGCAGCACTTTATTCGATAGCAATCAGCCCCAGCATTTT; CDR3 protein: CSTLFDSNQPQHF
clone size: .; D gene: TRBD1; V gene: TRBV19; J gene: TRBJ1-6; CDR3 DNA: TGTGCCAGTAGTTCAGGGGGCGCGTGGAATTCACCCCTCCACTTT; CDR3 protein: CASSSGGAWNSPLHF
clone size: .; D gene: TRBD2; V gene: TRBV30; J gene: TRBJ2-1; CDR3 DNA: TGTGCCTGGAGTTCGGGACTAGTCCCCCACAATGAGCAGTTCTTC; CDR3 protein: CAWSSGLVPHNEQFF
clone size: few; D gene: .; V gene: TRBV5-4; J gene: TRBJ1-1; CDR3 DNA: TGTGCCAGCAGCTTGTGGGGGAACACTGAAGCTTTCTTT; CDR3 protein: CASSLWGNTEAFF
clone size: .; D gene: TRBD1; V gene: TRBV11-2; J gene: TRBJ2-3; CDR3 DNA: TGTGCCAGCAGCCTTAGCACAGGGGAAGCGCAGTATTTT; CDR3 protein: CASSLSTGEAQYF
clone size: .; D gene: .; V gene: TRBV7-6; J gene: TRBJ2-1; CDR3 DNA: TGTGCCAGCAGGTATGAGCAGTTCTTC; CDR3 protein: CASRYEQFF
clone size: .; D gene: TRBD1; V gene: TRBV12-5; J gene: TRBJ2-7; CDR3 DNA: TGTGCTAGTGGTTTCGTAGGCCGGGACTTTACAGGGGGAGTGGCGACCTACGAGCAGTACTTC; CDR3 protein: CASGFVGRDFTGGVATYEQYF
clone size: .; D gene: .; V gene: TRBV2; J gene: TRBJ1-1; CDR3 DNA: TGTGCCAGCAGGTTCCAGGGGAACACTGAAGCTTTCTTT; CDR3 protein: CASRFQGNTEAFF
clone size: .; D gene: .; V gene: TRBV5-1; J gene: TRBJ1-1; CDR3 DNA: TGCGCCAGCAGCGTGACACGGTCCCTCACTGAAGCTTTCTTT; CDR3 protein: CASSVTRSLTEAFF
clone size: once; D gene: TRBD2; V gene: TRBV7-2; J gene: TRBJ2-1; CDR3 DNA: TGTGCCAGCAGCTTACTAGCGGGACCTAGCAATGAGCAGTTCTTC; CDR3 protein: CASSLLAGPSNEQFF
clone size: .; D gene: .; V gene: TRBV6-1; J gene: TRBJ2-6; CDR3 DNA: TGTGCCAGCAGTGAAGTTCTCTCTGGGGCCAACGTCCTGACTTTC; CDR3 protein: CASSEVLSGANVLTF
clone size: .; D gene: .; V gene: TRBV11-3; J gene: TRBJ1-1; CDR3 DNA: TGTGCCAGCAGCTCGGCGGGACACCAGAACACTGAAGCTTTCTTT; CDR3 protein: CASSSAGHQNTEAFF
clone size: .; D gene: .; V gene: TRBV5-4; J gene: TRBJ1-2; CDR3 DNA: TGTGCCAGCAACTTACAGGCGTCGACCTATGGCTACACCTTC; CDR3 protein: CASNLQASTYGYTF
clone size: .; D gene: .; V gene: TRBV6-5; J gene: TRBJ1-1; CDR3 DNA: TGTGCCAGCAGACGCCCGGACAGACCAGAGGAAGCTTTCTTT; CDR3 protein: CASRRPDRPEEAFF